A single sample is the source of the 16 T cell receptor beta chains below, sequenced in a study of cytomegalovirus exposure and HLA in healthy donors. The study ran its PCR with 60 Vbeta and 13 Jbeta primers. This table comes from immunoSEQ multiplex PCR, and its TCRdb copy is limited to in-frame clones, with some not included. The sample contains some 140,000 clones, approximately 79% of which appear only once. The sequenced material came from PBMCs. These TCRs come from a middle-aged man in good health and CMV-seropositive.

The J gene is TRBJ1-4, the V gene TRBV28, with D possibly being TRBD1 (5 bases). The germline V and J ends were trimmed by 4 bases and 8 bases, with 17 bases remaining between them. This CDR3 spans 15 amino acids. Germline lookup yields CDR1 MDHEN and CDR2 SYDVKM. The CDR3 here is CASSSQAGLSEKLFF. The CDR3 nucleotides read TGTGCCAGCAGTTCCCAGGCAGGGCTTTCGGAAAAACTGTTTTTT.

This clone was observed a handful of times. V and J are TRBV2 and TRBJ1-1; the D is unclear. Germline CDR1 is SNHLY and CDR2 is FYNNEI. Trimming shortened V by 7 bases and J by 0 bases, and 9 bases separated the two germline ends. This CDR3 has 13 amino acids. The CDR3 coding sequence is TGTGCCAGCAATGATCCTATGAACACTGAAGCTTTCTTT. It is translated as CASNDPMNTEAFF.

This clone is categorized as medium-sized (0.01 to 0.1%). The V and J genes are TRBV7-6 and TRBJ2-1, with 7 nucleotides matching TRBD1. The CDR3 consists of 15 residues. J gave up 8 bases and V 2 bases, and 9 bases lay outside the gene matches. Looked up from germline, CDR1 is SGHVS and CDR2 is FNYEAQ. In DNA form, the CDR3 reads TGTGCCAGCAGCTTAACCGCCAGGGGGAGCGATGAGCAGTTCTTC. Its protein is CASSLTARGSDEQFF.

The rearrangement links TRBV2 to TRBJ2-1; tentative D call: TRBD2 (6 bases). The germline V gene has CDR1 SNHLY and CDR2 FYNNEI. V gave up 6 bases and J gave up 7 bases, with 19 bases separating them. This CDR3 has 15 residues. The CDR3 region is CASRLRDPRGNEQFF. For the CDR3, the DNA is TGTGCCAGCAGGCTCCGGGACCCCCGGGGGAATGAGCAGTTCTTC.

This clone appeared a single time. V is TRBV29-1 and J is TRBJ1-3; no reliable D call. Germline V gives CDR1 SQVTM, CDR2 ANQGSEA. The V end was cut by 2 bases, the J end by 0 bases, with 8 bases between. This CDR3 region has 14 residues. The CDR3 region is CSVEKRDSGNTIYF. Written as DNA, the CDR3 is TGCAGCGTTGAAAAGCGGGACTCTGGAAACACCATATATTTT.

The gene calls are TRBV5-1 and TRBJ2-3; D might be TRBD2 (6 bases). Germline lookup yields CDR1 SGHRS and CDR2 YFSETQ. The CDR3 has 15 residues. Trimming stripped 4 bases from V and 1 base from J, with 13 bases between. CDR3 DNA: TGCGCCAGCAGCAACGGGAGTATCGGCACAGATACGCAGTATTTT. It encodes CASSNGSIGTDTQYF.

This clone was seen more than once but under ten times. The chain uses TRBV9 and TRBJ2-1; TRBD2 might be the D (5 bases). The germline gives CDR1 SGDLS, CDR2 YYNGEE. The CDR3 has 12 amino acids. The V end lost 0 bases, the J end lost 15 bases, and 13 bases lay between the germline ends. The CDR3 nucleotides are TGTGCCAGCAGCGTAGCGGGGTTGCCCCCGTTCTTC. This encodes CASSVAGLPPFF.

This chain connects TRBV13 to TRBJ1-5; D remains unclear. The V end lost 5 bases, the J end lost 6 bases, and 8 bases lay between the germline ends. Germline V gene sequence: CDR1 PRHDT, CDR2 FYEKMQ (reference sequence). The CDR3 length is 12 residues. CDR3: CASSRGSQPQHF. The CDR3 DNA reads TGTGCCAGCAGCCGGGGTAGTCAGCCCCAGCATTTT. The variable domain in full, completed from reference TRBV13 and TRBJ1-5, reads AAGVIQSPRHLIKEKRETATLKCYPIPRHDTVYWYQQGPGQDPQFLISFYEKMQSDKGSIPDRFSAQQFSDYHSELNMSSLELGDSALYFCASSRGSQPQHFGDGTRLSIL.

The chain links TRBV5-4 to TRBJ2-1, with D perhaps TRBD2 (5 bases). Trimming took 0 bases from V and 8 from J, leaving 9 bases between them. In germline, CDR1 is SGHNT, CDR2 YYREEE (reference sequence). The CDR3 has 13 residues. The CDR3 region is CASSLAARDEQFF. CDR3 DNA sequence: TGTGCCAGCAGCTTGGCCGCGAGGGATGAGCAGTTCTTC. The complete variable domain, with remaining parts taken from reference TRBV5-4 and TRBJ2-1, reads ETGVTQSPTHLIKTRGQQVTLRCSSQSGHNTVSWYQQALGQGPQFIFQYYREEENGRGNFPPRFSGLQFPNYSSELNVNALELDDSALYLCASSLAARDEQFFGPGTRLTVL.

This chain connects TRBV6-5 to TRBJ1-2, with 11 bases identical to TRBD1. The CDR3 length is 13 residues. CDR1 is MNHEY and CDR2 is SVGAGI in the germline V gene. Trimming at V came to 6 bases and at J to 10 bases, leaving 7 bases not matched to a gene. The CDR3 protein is CASSPTGQGAYTF. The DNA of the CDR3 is TGTGCCAGCAGCCCTACCGGACAGGGGGCCTACACCTTC.

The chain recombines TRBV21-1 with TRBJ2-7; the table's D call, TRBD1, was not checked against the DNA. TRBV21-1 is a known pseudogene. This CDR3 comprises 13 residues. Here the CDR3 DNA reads TGTGCCAGCAGCAAAGTTAGAGGGGGACGGCAGTACTTC. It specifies CASSKVRGGRQYF.

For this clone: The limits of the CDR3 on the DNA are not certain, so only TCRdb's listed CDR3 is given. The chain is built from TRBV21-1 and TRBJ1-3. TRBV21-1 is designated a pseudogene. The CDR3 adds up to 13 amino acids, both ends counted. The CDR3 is CALPLVALGTIYF.

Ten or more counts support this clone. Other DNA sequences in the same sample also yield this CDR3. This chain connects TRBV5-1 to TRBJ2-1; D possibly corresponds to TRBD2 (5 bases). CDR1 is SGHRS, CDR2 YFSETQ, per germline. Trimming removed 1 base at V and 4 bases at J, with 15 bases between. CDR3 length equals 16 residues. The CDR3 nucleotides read TGCGCCAGCAGCTTGTCTGGCTCCCGAGGGTACAATGAGCAGTTCTTC. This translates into CASSLSGSRGYNEQFF.

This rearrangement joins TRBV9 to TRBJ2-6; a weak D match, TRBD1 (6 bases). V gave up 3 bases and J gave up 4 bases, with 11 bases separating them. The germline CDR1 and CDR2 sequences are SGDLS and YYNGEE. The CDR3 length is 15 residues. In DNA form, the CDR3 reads TGTGCCAGCAGCGACAGGGTCGCCGGGGCCAACGTCCTGACTTTC. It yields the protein CASSDRVAGANVLTF.

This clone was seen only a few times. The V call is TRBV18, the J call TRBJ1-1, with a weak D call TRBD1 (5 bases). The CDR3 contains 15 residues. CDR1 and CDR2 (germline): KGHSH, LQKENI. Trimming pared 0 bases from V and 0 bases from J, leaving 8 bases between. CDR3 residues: CASSPPTRVNTEAFF. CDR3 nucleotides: TGTGCCAGCTCACCACCCACCAGGGTGAACACTGAAGCTTTCTTT.

CDR3 protein: CASSFQVGTGELFF. The CDR3 DNA reads as TGCGCCAGCAGCTTCCAGGTTGGCACCGGGGAGCTGTTTTTT. The chain recombines TRBV5-1 with TRBJ2-2; D gene unclear. This CDR3 is built from 14 residues. V dropped 2 bases and J dropped 4 bases, with 9 bases sitting between them. Germline CDR1 and CDR2: SGHRS and YFSETQ.